Following are 4 T cell receptor beta chains from one sample sequenced in a study of shared clonotypes between healthy human individuals. Terminally differentiated effector memory CD45RA+ cells were excluded by CCR7 positive selection of CD45RO-negative cells. Method: immunoSEQ multiplex PCR; TCRdb's copy keeps in-frame clones and lacks some. The table lists about 2.2 million clones, around 93% of them singletons, with about 1.7% in the top ten. The sample taken for sequencing was naive CD8+ T cells from PBMCs. The source is a man aged 18 to 30 in good health. Some clones in this sample may be carry-over from other donors' samples.

The chain recombines TRBV27 with TRBJ1-5; D gene uncertain. Trimming stripped 2 bases from V and 7 bases from J, with 9 bases between. The CDR3 runs to 13 residues. In germline, CDR1 is MNHEY, CDR2 SMNVEV (reference sequence). The CDR3 spells CASSLRHGQPQHF. DNA for the CDR3: TGTGCCAGCAGTTTAAGGCACGGGCAGCCCCAGCATTTT.

This chain connects TRBV10-2 to TRBJ2-3; 8 nucleotides agree with TRBD2. Trimming at V came to 3 bases and at J to 5 bases, leaving 10 bases not matched to a gene. Germline V gives CDR1 WSHSY, CDR2 SAAADI. This CDR3 is 16 amino acids long. CDR3 sequence: CASSDVSGINGDTQYF. CDR3 coding DNA: TGCGCCAGCAGTGATGTTAGCGGGATAAACGGAGATACGCAGTATTTT.

The chain recombines TRBV5-1 with TRBJ2-3; 9 nucleotides align to TRBD2. With 3 bases clipped from V and 6 bases from J, the junction kept 11 bases outside the gene matches. This CDR3 contains 16 residues. The germline V gene has CDR1 SGHRS and CDR2 YFSETQ. This CDR3 reads CASSSPLAGVTDTQYF. CDR3 nucleotide sequence: TGCGCCAGCAGCTCGCCCTTAGCGGGAGTGACGGATACGCAGTATTTT.

Regarding this clone: The sample carries other DNA sequences with the same CDR3. The chain uses TRBV19 and TRBJ1-5; no definite D call. V was cut by 5 bases and J by 1 base, with 3 bases left in between. This CDR3 contains 12 residues. The germline gives CDR1 LNHDA, CDR2 SQIVND (reference sequence). CDR3 in amino acids: CASSRSNQPQHF. CDR3 coding DNA: TGTGCCAGTAGTCGGAGCAATCAGCCCCAGCATTTT.